Listed here is a single T cell receptor beta chain. Repertoires were generated with immunoSEQ multiplex PCR, while TCRdb's copy carries only in-frame clones and drops some. The sample gives tens of thousands of clones, approximately 90% of which show up once; 4% to 4.5% is in the top ten. Trimming stripped 1 base from V and 7 bases from J, with 6 bases between. This CDR3 is built from 12 residues. Germline V gene sequence: CDR1 SGHNT, CDR2 YYREEE (reference sequence). This sample was included in a study of OX40 agonist ivuxolimab in advanced cancers. The chain has TRBV5-4 and TRBJ2-1, with D uncertain. Here the sequenced sample was CD4+ or CD8+ T cells sorted from blood, taken in a trial of the OX40 agonist ivuxolimab. The TCR originated in an adult with an advanced solid tumor such as melanoma, head and neck, liver or kidney cancer. CDR3 bases: TGTGCCAGCAGCTTGATGGGGAATGAGCAGTTCTTC. It specifies CASSLMGNEQFF.